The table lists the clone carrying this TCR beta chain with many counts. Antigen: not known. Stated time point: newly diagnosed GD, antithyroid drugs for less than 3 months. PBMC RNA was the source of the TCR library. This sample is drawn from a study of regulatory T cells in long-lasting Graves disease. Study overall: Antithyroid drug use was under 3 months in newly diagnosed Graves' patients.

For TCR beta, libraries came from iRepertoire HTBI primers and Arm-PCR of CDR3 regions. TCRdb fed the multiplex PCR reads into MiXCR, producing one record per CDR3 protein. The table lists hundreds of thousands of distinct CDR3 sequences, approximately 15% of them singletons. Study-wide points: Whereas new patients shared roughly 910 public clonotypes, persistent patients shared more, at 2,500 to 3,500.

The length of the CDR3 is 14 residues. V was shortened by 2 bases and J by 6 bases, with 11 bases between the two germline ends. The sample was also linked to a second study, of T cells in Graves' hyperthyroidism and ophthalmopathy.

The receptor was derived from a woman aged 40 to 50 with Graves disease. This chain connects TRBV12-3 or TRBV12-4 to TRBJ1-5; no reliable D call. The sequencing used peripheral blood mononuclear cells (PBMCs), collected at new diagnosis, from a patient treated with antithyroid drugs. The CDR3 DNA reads TGTGCCAGCAGTTTATCTTATGGTAGTCAGCCCCAGCATTTT. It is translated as CASSLSYGSQPQHF.